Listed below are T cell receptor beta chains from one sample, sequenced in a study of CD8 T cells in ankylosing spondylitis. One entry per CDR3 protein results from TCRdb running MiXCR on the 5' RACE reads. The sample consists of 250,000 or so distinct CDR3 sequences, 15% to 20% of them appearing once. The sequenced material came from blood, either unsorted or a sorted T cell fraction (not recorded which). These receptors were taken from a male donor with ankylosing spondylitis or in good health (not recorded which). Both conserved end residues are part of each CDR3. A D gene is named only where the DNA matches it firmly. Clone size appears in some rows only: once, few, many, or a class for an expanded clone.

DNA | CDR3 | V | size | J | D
TGCGCCAGCAGCCAGAGCCCCGGGACAGGAGACGAGCAGTACTTC | CASSQSPGTGDEQYF | TRBV4-1 | . | TRBJ2-7 | TRBD1
TGTGCCAGCAGTTTCGGCGCGGGCGCCTACAATGAGCAGTTCTTC | CASSFGAGAYNEQFF | TRBV12-3/TRBV12-4 | few | TRBJ2-1 | .
TGTGCCAGCAGCCCCTCTCTGGTGCGGTACCAAGAGACCCAGTACTTC | CASSPSLVRYQETQYF | TRBV5-6 | many | TRBJ2-5 | .
TGTGCCAGCAGCACCACGGACAACTCTGGAAACACCATATATTTT | CASSTTDNSGNTIYF | TRBV11-2 | . | TRBJ1-3 | .
TGTGCCAGCAGTTACTCCGGGGCGGATTTCTATGGCTACACCTTC | CASSYSGADFYGYTF | TRBV6-5 | . | TRBJ1-2 | .
TGTGCCAGCAGCTTAGCGGTAACAGGATCACAAGAGACCCAGTACTTC | CASSLAVTGSQETQYF | TRBV7-9 | few | TRBJ2-5 | .
TGTGCCAGCAGTTCCAACTTCAACACCGGGGAGCTGTTTTTT | CASSSNFNTGELFF | TRBV6-5 | few | TRBJ2-2 | .
TGTGCCAGCAGTTCAGGACTGTCCCCGTACAATGAGCAGTTCTTC | CASSSGLSPYNEQFF | TRBV12-3/TRBV12-4 | . | TRBJ2-1 | .
TGTGCCAGCAGCCAAGAGTCCCTAGCGGGCTACGAGCAGTACTTC | CASSQESLAGYEQYF | TRBV4-2 | few | TRBJ2-7 | TRBD2
TGCGCCAGCAGCCAAGAGAGGATCGGGGGAGATTGGAGCACAGATACGCAGTATTTT | CASSQERIGGDWSTDTQYF | TRBV4-1 | few | TRBJ2-3 | .
TGTGCCAGCAGCCCCACCCGTAGCGGGAGGGCCTGGGTTGAGCAGTTCTTC | CASSPTRSGRAWVEQFF | TRBV7-6 | . | TRBJ2-1 | TRBD2
TGCGCCAGCAGCCAAGATCGGGCAGGGATGTACTACGAGCAGTACTTC | CASSQDRAGMYYEQYF | TRBV4-1 | few | TRBJ2-7 | .
TGTGCCAGCAGGACTACCTACAATGAGCAGTTCTTC | CASRTTYNEQFF | TRBV27 | . | TRBJ2-1 | .
TGTGCCAGCAGTGATCTAGCGGGAGGGCCGGGTGAGCAGTTCTTC | CASSDLAGGPGEQFF | TRBV27 | . | TRBJ2-1 | TRBD2
TGTGCCAGCACCCAAACTAGCGGGGCAGAGCAGTTCTTC | CASTQTSGAEQFF | TRBV9 | . | TRBJ2-1 | TRBD2
TGTACCTGCCCCCCAGCCCCAGGAATGGAGGGAACCACAGATACGCAGTATTTT | CTCPPAPGMEGTTDTQYF | TRBV2 | . | TRBJ2-3 | .
TGTGCCAGCAGCCCCTCCGAGAACCTCTACGAGCAGTACTTC | CASSPSENLYEQYF | TRBV6-1 | . | TRBJ2-7 | .
TGCGCCAGCAGCCAAGATTTTGGGACAGATTCCTACGAGCAGTACTTC | CASSQDFGTDSYEQYF | TRBV4-1 | . | TRBJ2-7 | TRBD1
TGTGCCAGCTCACCACCGAACGGGTTCAACGAGCAGTACTTC | CASSPPNGFNEQYF | TRBV18 | . | TRBJ2-7 | .
TGCGCCAGCAGCGACAGTGAGTACACTGAAGCTTTCTTT | CASSDSEYTEAFF | TRBV5-1 | few | TRBJ1-1 | .
TGTGCCAGCAGTTACGGTCCAGCGGGAGATGTACAGTACTTC | CASSYGPAGDVQYF | TRBV6-2/TRBV6-3 | few | TRBJ2-7 | TRBD2
TGCGCCAGCAGCTCCCGGGACGTTTTTTACAATGAGCAGTTCTTC | CASSSRDVFYNEQFF | TRBV5-1 | . | TRBJ2-1 | .
TGCAGCGTCCTAGCGGGCCGCTACAATGAGCAGTTCTTC | CSVLAGRYNEQFF | TRBV29-1 | many | TRBJ2-1 | TRBD2
TGCGCCAGCAGCCAGGACAGGGTGGGCTACGAGCAGTACTTC | CASSQDRVGYEQYF | TRBV4-1 | . | TRBJ2-7 | TRBD1
TGTGCCAGCAGTTACTTAGAGACCCAGTACTTC | CASSYLETQYF | TRBV6-2/TRBV6-3 | many | TRBJ2-5 | .
TGCGCCAGCAGCCAACCAACAGGGTCGGGGGTGTACGAGCAGTACTTC | CASSQPTGSGVYEQYF | TRBV5-1 | . | TRBJ2-7 | .
TGTGCCAGCAGCTTAGTTCTCCGTACTAGCAACGTTGAGCAGTACTTC | CASSLVLRTSNVEQYF | TRBV7-2 | few | TRBJ2-7 | .